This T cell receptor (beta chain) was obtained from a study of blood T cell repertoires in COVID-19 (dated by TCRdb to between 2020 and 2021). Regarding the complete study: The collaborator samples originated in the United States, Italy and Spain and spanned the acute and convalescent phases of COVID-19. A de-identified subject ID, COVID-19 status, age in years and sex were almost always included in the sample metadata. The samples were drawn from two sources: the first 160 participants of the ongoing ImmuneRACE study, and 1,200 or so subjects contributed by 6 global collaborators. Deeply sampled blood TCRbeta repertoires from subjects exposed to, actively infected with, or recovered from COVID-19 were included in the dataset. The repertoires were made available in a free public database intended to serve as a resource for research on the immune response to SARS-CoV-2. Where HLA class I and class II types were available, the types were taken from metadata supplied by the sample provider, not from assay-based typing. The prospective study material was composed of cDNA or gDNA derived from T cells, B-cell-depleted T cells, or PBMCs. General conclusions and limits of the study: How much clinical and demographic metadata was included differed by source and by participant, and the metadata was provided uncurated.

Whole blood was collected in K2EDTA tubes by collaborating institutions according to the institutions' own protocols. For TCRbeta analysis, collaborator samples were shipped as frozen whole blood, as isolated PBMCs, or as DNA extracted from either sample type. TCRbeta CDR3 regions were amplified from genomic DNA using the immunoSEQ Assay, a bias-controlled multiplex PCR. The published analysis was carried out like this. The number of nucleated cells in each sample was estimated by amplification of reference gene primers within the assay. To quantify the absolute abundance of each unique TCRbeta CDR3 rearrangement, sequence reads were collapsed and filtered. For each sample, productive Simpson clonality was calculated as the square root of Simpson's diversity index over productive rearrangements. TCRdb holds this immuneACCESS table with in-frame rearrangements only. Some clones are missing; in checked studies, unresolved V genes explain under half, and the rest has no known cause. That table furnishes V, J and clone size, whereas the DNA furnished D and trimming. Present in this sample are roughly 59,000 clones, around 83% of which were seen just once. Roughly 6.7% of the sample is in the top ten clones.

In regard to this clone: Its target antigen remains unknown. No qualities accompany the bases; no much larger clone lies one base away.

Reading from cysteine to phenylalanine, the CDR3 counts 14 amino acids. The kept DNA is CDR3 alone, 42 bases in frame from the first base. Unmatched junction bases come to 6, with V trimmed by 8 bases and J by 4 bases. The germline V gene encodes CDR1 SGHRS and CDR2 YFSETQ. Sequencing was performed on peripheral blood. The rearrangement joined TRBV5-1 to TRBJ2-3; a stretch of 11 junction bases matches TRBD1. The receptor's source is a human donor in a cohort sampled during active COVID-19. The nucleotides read TGCGCCAGTGGGACAGGGGGTGGCGCAGATACGCAGTATTTT. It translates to CASGTGGGADTQYF.